This T cell receptor (beta chain) is from a study of cytomegalovirus exposure and HLA in healthy donors. PCR primers comprised 60 Vbeta and 13 Jbeta primers. The data were produced by immunoSEQ multiplex PCR, yet TCRdb's version contains in-frame clones alone and is incomplete. The sample records some 130,000 clones, roughly 72% being singletons. The germline gives CDR1 PRHDT, CDR2 FYEKMQ (reference sequence). V lost 0 bases, J lost 0 bases, and 0 bases stayed unmatched. The CDR3 is made up of 16 amino acids. This chain connects TRBV13 to TRBJ1-4; TRBD1 matches 8 bases. This sequence was found in a male donor in good health and CMV-seronegative. Sequenced: PBMCs. CDR3 region: CASSLGTGATNEKLFF. In DNA, the CDR3 is TGTGCCAGCAGCTTAGGGACAGGGGCAACTAATGAAAAACTGTTTTTT.